This T cell receptor beta chain was retrieved from a study of cytotoxic CD8 clonotypes in ibrutinib-treated CLL. Study-level information: Of a cohort that held around 10 relapsed/refractory and some 14 treatment-naive patients, around 17 were IGHV unmutated. After median roughly 68 months, approximately 14 stayed in remission, some 12 progressed; responses 25 or so partial, 2 complete.

Produced via immunoSEQ multiplex PCR; TCRdb's table is partial and in-frame only. The repertoire holds about 40,000 clones, with 70% as singletons. The source of around 2 micrograms of genomic DNA for TCR beta libraries was cryopreserved PBMCs. The CDR3 covers 14 residues. The clonotype originates from a human donor with chronic lymphocytic leukemia. The material sequenced was PBMCs, taken at disease progression, from a patient treated with ibrutinib. The chain recombines TRBV21-1 with TRBJ1-5; TRBD1 is the table's D call, not checked against the DNA. TRBV21-1 is a known pseudogene. The CDR3 coding sequence is TGTGCCAGCAGCAAAGTGGGCAGGGGTGGGCCCCAGCATTTT. Protein product: CASSKVGRGGPQHF.